One and the same sample provided the 29 T cell receptor beta chains below, sequenced in a study of blood T cells in healthy people across ages. Using a J-beta primer mix together with a sample-barcoded 5' primer, a second PCR was run for about 6 to 12 cycles. TCRdb re-called the 5' RACE reads through MiXCR, storing one row per CDR3 protein. This table has 550,000 to 750,000 distinct CDR3 sequences, roughly 20% appearing once. The specimen was blood. The receptors originated from a man in his 70s in good health.

The table lists this clonotype with many counts. The chain carries TRBV7-2 and TRBJ2-7; the match to TRBD1 covers 7 bases. J gave up 4 bases and V 0 bases, and 3 bases lay outside the gene matches. The CDR3 contains 14 residues. Germline assignment: CDR1 SGHTA and CDR2 FQGNSA. The CDR3 DNA follows: TGTGCCAGCAGCTTAGCGGGGACAGATTACGAGCAGTACTTC. Protein sequence: CASSLAGTDYEQYF.

This clonotype was detected only a few times. The chain joins TRBV29-1 to TRBJ2-3; no firm D call. The CDR3 runs to 11 residues. CDR1 and CDR2 from the germline V gene are SQVTM and ANQGSEA. The CDR3 loop is CSLGEADTQYF. The CDR3 DNA reads as TGCAGTTTGGGTGAGGCAGATACGCAGTATTTT.

The chain has TRBV5-5 and TRBJ2-4; D might be TRBD2 (6 bases). The ends were cut back, 4 bases at V and 5 bases at J, with 28 bases in the middle. The germline gives CDR1 SGHKS, CDR2 YYEKEE (reference sequence). This CDR3 has 19 residues. The CDR3 reads CASSHWPPSTRPTENIQYF. CDR3 DNA: TGTGCCAGCAGCCATTGGCCCCCCTCGACTAGGCCCACGGAAAACATTCAGTACTTC. The complete variable domain, with remaining parts taken from reference TRBV5-5 and TRBJ2-4, reads DAGVTQSPTHLIKTRGQQVTLRCSPISGHKSVSWYQQVLGQGPQFIFQYYEKEERGRGNFPDRFSARQFPNYSSELNVNALLLGDSALYLCASSHWPPSTRPTENIQYFGAGTRLSVL.

The chain has TRBV6-6 and TRBJ2-1; possibly TRBD2 for D (6 bases). Germline V gene sequence: CDR1 MNHNY, CDR2 SVGAGI (reference sequence). CDR3 length equals 13 residues. V gave up 8 bases and J gave up 9 bases, with 17 bases separating them. The CDR3 coding sequence is TGTGCCAGCGGAACAGCTAACGGGGGTGAGCAGTTCTTC. Its protein is CASGTANGGEQFF.

A few counts support this clonotype. V gene TRBV5-1 combines with J gene TRBJ2-2; D is ambiguous. Looked up from germline, CDR1 is SGHRS and CDR2 is YFSETQ. The V and J ends lost 4 bases and 8 bases respectively, with 15 bases between them. This CDR3 spans 14 amino acids. The CDR3 sequence: CASSPLPGAGELFF. CDR3 nucleotide sequence: TGCGCCAGCAGCCCCCTTCCGGGTGCGGGGGAGCTGTTTTTT. Drawing the rest from reference TRBV5-1 and TRBJ2-2, the complete variable domain is KAGVTQTPRYLIKTRGQQVTLSCSPISGHRSVSWYQQTPGQGLQFLFEYFSETQRNKGNFPGRFSGRQFSNSRSEMNVSTLELGDSALYLCASSPLPGAGELFFGEGSRLTVL.

The chain is built from TRBV6-5 and TRBJ2-7, with 10 bases that match TRBD1. This CDR3 region has 16 residues. CDR1 and CDR2 from the germline V gene are MNHEY and SVGAGI. V lost 2 bases to trimming and J lost 0 bases; unmatched junction nucleotides: 4. The CDR3 region has the DNA TGTGCCAGCAGTTACACGGGACAGGGGTTCTCCTACGAGCAGTACTTC. Translated, it gives CASSYTGQGFSYEQYF.

This clonotype showed up just a few times. V usage is TRBV2 and J usage is TRBJ2-4; no firm D call. Trimming cost V 5 bases and J 0 bases, with 17 bases left between them. The length of the CDR3 is 17 residues. Germline-derived CDR1 and CDR2 are SNHLY and FYNNEI. The CDR3 loop reads CASSFRTVGLAKNIQYF. In DNA form, the CDR3 reads TGTGCCAGCAGTTTCCGGACGGTCGGTCTAGCCAAAAACATTCAGTACTTC.

Points on this clonotype: It is likely a read error, because the conserved phenylalanine at the end of the CDR3 is missing. The J gene is TRBJ2-7, the V gene TRBV5-1; 14 bases map to TRBD2. V was pared by 4 bases and J by 4 bases, with 7 bases of the junction left unmatched. This CDR3 is built from 16 residues. Per the germline V gene, CDR1 is SGHRS and CDR2 is YFSETQ. The CDR3 nucleotides read TGCGCCAGCAGCGCCCGGGGACTAGCGGGAGATTACGAGCAGTACTCC. As protein: CASSARGLAGDYEQYS.

The chain uses TRBV20-1 and TRBJ2-3; D call uncertain. V gave up 0 bases and J gave up 5 bases, with 15 bases separating them. Looked up from germline, CDR1 is DFQATT and CDR2 is SNEGSKA (reference sequence). This CDR3 has 15 amino acids. The CDR3 nucleotides read TGCAGTGCTAGAGATCGAATCTCAACGGGAGATACGCAGTATTTT. Translated: CSARDRISTGDTQYF.

This clonotype was observed a single time. The gene calls are TRBV9 and TRBJ2-7; 11 bases align to TRBD2. This CDR3 region has 15 residues. V lost 10 bases and J lost 4; bases outside the gene matches: 13. Germline lookup yields CDR1 SGDLS and CDR2 YYNGEE. The CDR3, as DNA: TGTGCCGTCAGCCCCACTAGCGGGAGTTGGTACGAGCAGTACTTC. This gives the protein CAVSPTSGSWYEQYF.

The V gene is TRBV6-1, the J gene TRBJ2-1; D is possibly TRBD2 (5 bases). The CDR3 loop spans 13 amino acids. V lost 4 bases to trimming and J lost 5 bases, with 9 bases between them. Germline V gives CDR1 MNHNS, CDR2 SASEGT. The CDR3 DNA reads TGTGCCAGCAGTGTCGGGGAGAACAATGAGCAGTTCTTC. Protein: CASSVGENNEQFF.

Comments on this clonotype: A clone one base away is much larger, so this may be a read error. The chain employs TRBV15 and TRBJ2-3; D not resolved. Trimming shortened V by 5 bases and J by 5 bases, and 8 bases separated the two germline ends. The CDR3 runs to 12 residues. Germline V CDR1 and CDR2: LNHNV, YYDKDF (reference sequence). The DNA of the CDR3 is TGTGCCACCAGCTCTGACGGAGATACGCAGTATTTT. The encoded protein is CATSSDGDTQYF.

This clonotype was seen more than once but under ten times. The chain is built from TRBV14 and TRBJ2-2, with 14 bases lining up with TRBD2. Germline V gene lookup returns CDR1 SGHDN and CDR2 FVKESK. This CDR3 has 16 amino acids. The V and J ends lost 3 bases and 4 bases, in that order; junction bases with no gene match: 1. The chain's CDR3 is CASSQGLAGATGELFF. The CDR3 DNA follows: TGTGCCAGCAGCCAGGGACTAGCGGGAGCCACCGGGGAGCTGTTTTTT.

This clonotype was picked up a small number of times. The rearrangement links TRBV18 to TRBJ2-3; D gene uncertain. This CDR3 spans 13 amino acids. The V end lost 2 bases, the J end lost 3 bases, and 6 bases lay between the germline ends. Germline V gene lookup returns CDR1 KGHSH and CDR2 LQKENI. The CDR3 DNA follows: TGTGCCAGCTCACCAACAGAAACAGATACGCAGTATTTT. This translates into CASSPTETDTQYF.

The genes are TRBV11-2 and TRBJ2-1; TRBD1 might be the D (5 bases). The V gene's germline CDR1 is SGHAT and CDR2 FQNNGV. CDR3 length: 13 residues. Trimming shortened V by 5 bases and J by 9 bases, and 14 bases separated the two germline ends. The CDR3 bases are TGTGCCAGCAGCATCGACCTAGGGGTTGAGCAGTTCTTC. It encodes CASSIDLGVEQFF.

In the case of this clonotype: A read error may be the cause here, since a much bigger clone is one base away. The chain has TRBV6-2 or TRBV6-3 and TRBJ1-1, with TRBD1 matching 8 bases. This CDR3 is 16 amino acids long. Germline values: CDR1 MNHEY, CDR2 SVGEGT. V shed 1 base, J shed 1 base, and the junction held 5 bases outside the gene matches. CDR3 protein: CASSYWDRIRNTEAFF. The CDR3 bases are TGTGCCAGCAGTTACTGGGACAGGATCCGGAACACTGAAGCTTTCTTT.

The rearrangement links TRBV5-5 to TRBJ2-3; 9 nucleotides match TRBD2. Unmatched junction bases numbered 8, after V lost 3 bases and J lost 3 bases. Germline assignment: CDR1 SGHKS and CDR2 YYEKEE (reference sequence). The CDR3 length is 16 residues. The CDR3, as DNA: TGTGCCAGCAGCTCCTTGACTAGCGGATTGACAGATACGCAGTATTTT. Its protein is CASSSLTSGLTDTQYF.

The chain is built from TRBV7-8 and TRBJ2-1; 8 positions agree with TRBD2. The CDR3 contains 13 residues. V lost 6 bases to trimming and J lost 13 bases; unmatched junction nucleotides: 11. The germline V gene encodes CDR1 SGHVS and CDR2 FQNEAQ. The CDR3 DNA sequence: TGTGCCAGCAGTCCAGGACTAGCCGCCTATCAGTTCTTC. The encoded protein is CASSPGLAAYQFF.

This clonotype was seen at least ten times. The CDR3 DNA sequence: TGCAGTGCTAGAAAAGCGGGAGACACAGATACGCAGTATTTT. It is translated as CSARKAGDTDTQYF. The genes are TRBV20-1 and TRBJ2-3, with 8 nucleotides matching TRBD2. Germline CDR1 and CDR2: DFQATT and SNEGSKA (reference sequence). The CDR3 is 14 residues long. The J segment lost 2 bases and the V segment lost 2 bases, leaving 3 bases of the junction unmatched.

The chain uses TRBV15 and TRBJ2-4, with D perhaps matching TRBD2 (6 bases). The CDR3 is 13 amino acids. V lost 11 bases and J 3 bases, leaving 14 bases between the germline ends. Germline V lookup: CDR1 LNHNV, CDR2 YYDKDF (reference sequence). The CDR3 DNA reads TGTGCCTCCGGAGGGGTTGGCAAAAACATTCAGTACTTC. Amino acid sequence: CASGGVGKNIQYF.

The chain joins TRBV3-1 to TRBJ2-7; D gene uncertain. This CDR3 is built from 16 residues. Trimming took 0 bases from V and 2 from J, leaving 14 bases between them. Germline CDR1 LGHDT, CDR2 YNNKEL (reference sequence). CDR3 protein: CASSQDQRTYTYEQYF. In nucleotides, the CDR3 is TGTGCCAGCAGCCAAGATCAAAGGACGTATACCTACGAGCAGTACTTC.

For this clonotype: Its ends do not fully match the called genes, so a read error is possible. This chain links TRBV7-7 with TRBJ2-1; TRBD2 matches at 8 bases. The J call may be wrong; the DNA end is better matched by TRBJ2-5. This CDR3 is 17 amino acids long. CDR1 is SSHAT, CDR2 FNYEAQ, per germline (reference sequence). For the CDR3, the DNA is TGTGCTAGCAGCTCCATATTACCGGGACTAGGGCGGGAGACCCAGTACTTC. Translation: CASSSILPGLGRETQYF.

There are a few counts of this clonotype. This CDR3 is CSVVELVNTGELFF. Written as DNA, the CDR3 is TGCAGCGTTGTAGAGCTGGTGAACACCGGGGAGCTGTTTTTT. The chain combines TRBV29-1 with TRBJ2-2; D is unresolved. The CDR3 totals 14 residues. Germline loops: CDR1 SQVTM, CDR2 ANQGSEA. Trimming shortened V by 4 bases and J by 1 base, and 10 bases separated the two germline ends.

This clonotype has more than one count but fewer than ten. The chain carries TRBV20-1 and TRBJ2-1; D may correspond to TRBD1 or TRBD2 (6 bases each). V was pared by 5 bases and J by 8 bases, with 19 bases between. CDR3 length equals 14 residues. Germline V gene sequence: CDR1 DFQATT, CDR2 SNEGSKA (reference sequence). CDR3 DNA sequence: TGCAGTGCTCGTGCCCCTCGGGGGCGCGATGAGCAGTTCTTC. Translation gives CSARAPRGRDEQFF.

The V gene is TRBV20-1, the J gene TRBJ1-2; perhaps TRBD1 as D (6 bases). V was clipped by 1 base and J by 5 bases, with 14 bases between them. This CDR3 is built from 14 residues. Germline lookup yields CDR1 DFQATT and CDR2 SNEGSKA (reference sequence). CDR3 loop: CSARVFRGEYGYTF. For the CDR3, the DNA is TGCAGTGCTAGAGTCTTCAGGGGAGAATATGGCTACACCTTC.

The V and J genes are TRBV28 and TRBJ2-1, with TRBD1 identical over 9 bases. The V and J ends lost 7 bases and 4 bases, in that order; junction bases with no gene match: 11. Germline V gene lookup returns CDR1 MDHEN and CDR2 SYDVKM. This CDR3 spans 16 amino acids. The DNA for the CDR3 is TGTGCCAGCATCGAACAGGGGGCTTCGAGATACAATGAGCAGTTCTTC. Residues: CASIEQGASRYNEQFF.

The V call is TRBV23-1, the J call TRBJ2-5; perhaps TRBD2 as D (5 bases). TRBV23-1 is assigned to the ORF class and has an uncertain function. The CDR3 consists of 13 residues. Between the trimmed V and J ends, which lost 6 bases and 3 bases, there was a span of 11 bases. The CDR3 protein is CASRYRDEETQYF. The CDR3 nucleotides read TGCGCCAGCAGGTACCGGGATGAAGAGACCCAGTACTTC.

This clonotype was counted a few times. The chain employs TRBV20-1 and TRBJ1-2; TRBD1 might be the D (5 bases). The CDR3 has 15 residues. V was clipped by 0 bases and J by 3 bases, with 14 bases between them. Germline assignment: CDR1 DFQATT and CDR2 SNEGSKA (reference sequence). CDR3 sequence reads: CSARDQEGTYYGYTF. The CDR3 DNA is TGCAGTGCTAGAGATCAGGAGGGGACGTACTATGGCTACACCTTC.

The chain uses TRBV24-1 and TRBJ2-3; TRBD2 matches 8 bases. The CDR3 is 17 residues long. CDR1 and CDR2 (germline): KGHDR, SFDVKD. Trimming removed 4 bases from V and 2 bases from J; junction bases left unmatched: 10. The CDR3 protein is CATSDRPGLGITDTQYF. The CDR3 DNA follows: TGTGCCACCAGTGACCGGCCGGGACTAGGTATCACAGATACGCAGTATTTT.